The 17 T cell receptor beta chains presented below share a single source sample, sequenced in a study of PD-1 blockade in classical Hodgkin lymphoma. Each and every patient relapsed after autologous stem cell transplantation, and patients got differing brentuximab vedotin exposure. Repertoires were generated with immunoSEQ multiplex PCR, while TCRdb's copy carries only in-frame clones and drops some. The sample includes about 42,000 clones, 60% to 75% of them seen just once. Material: peripheral blood mononuclear cells (PBMCs), obtained at baseline. Every receptor here comes from a human donor with classical Hodgkin lymphoma.

This clone was counted once. The V call is TRBV5-4, the J call TRBJ2-2; D unresolved. CDR3 size: 14 residues. V was pared by 2 bases and J by 4 bases, with 9 bases between. CDR1 is SGHNT, CDR2 YYREEE, per germline (reference sequence). The CDR3 here is CASSLGQATGELFF. The DNA of the CDR3 is TGTGCCAGCAGCTTAGGCCAGGCCACCGGGGAGCTGTTTTTT.

V gene TRBV27 combines with J gene TRBJ2-1; no firm D call. The CDR3 has 13 amino acids. V gave up 5 bases and J gave up 5 bases, with 10 bases separating them. Germline V lookup: CDR1 MNHEY, CDR2 SMNVEV (reference sequence). The CDR3 nucleotides read TGTGCCAGCAGTCCCCGGACCCACAATGAGCAGTTCTTC. Protein: CASSPRTHNEQFF.

The chain joins TRBV2 to TRBJ2-1; no clear D. CDR1 SNHLY and CDR2 FYNNEI come from the germline V gene. V was pared by 4 bases and J by 5 bases, with 9 bases between. This CDR3 contains 13 residues. CDR3 DNA sequence: TGTGCCAGCAGTGGATCGGCCGACAATGAGCAGTTCTTC. This translates into CASSGSADNEQFF.

The chain uses TRBV28 and TRBJ2-3; either TRBD1 or TRBD2 may fit D (5 bases each). Per the germline V gene, CDR1 is MDHEN and CDR2 is SYDVKM. The CDR3 runs 15 residues. The ends were cut back, 5 bases at V and 0 bases at J, with 12 bases in the middle. CDR3 in amino acids: CASSPGTASTDTQYF. CDR3 nucleotides: TGTGCCAGCAGTCCCGGGACGGCAAGCACAGATACGCAGTATTTT.

V gene TRBV19 combines with J gene TRBJ1-1, with no clear D. This CDR3 has 17 amino acids. Trimming pared 1 base from V and 7 bases from J, leaving 22 bases between. Germline V gene data show CDR1 as LNHDA and CDR2 as SQIVND (reference sequence). Here the CDR3 reads CASSIALSQLTKREAFF. The CDR3 DNA follows: TGTGCCAGTAGTATAGCACTATCACAACTGACCAAGCGTGAAGCTTTCTTT. Full variable domain (rest looked up from reference TRBV19 and TRBJ1-1): DGGITQSPKYLFRKEGQNVTLSCEQNLNHDAMYWYRQDPGQGLRLIYYSQIVNDFQKGDIAEGYSVSREKKESFPLTVTSAQKNPTAFYLCASSIALSQLTKREAFFGQGTRLTVV.

The chain has TRBV9 and TRBJ2-7; 11 bases map to TRBD1. The trim removed 0 bases at V and 6 bases at J, leaving 8 bases unmatched. CDR1 is SGDLS, CDR2 YYNGEE, per germline. This CDR3 region has 16 residues. This chain's CDR3 is CASSVAGGTGGIEQYF. CDR3 coding DNA: TGTGCCAGCAGCGTAGCTGGGGGGACAGGGGGGATCGAGCAGTACTTC.

CDR3 nucleotides: TGCGCCAGCAGCCAAGTAGCCATTACCGGTAGCGGGAGCACGCAGTATTTT. Its protein product is CASSQVAITGSGSTQYF. V is TRBV4-3 and J is TRBJ2-3, with 9 bases fitting TRBD2. Germline CDR1 reads LGHNA; CDR2 reads YSLEER. After removal of 1 base from V and 9 bases from J, the junction contained 14 bases not matched to a gene. The CDR3 runs to 17 residues.

The chain links TRBV7-9 to TRBJ2-1; 9 bases map to TRBD1. The CDR3 length is 15 residues. Germline assignment: CDR1 SEHNR and CDR2 FQNEAQ (reference sequence). V lost 8 bases, J lost 8 bases, and 13 bases stayed unmatched. The CDR3 region has the DNA TGTGCCAGCTACCCCGGGACAGGGTCATTCCATGAGCAGTTCTTC. Translated: CASYPGTGSFHEQFF.

J is TRBJ2-3 and V is TRBV5-1; D uncertain. Germline V lookup: CDR1 SGHRS, CDR2 YFSETQ. The V and J ends lost 0 bases and 4 bases respectively, with 9 bases between them. CDR3 length equals 14 residues. The CDR3 sequence: CASSLGGGADTQYF. The CDR3, as DNA: TGCGCCAGCAGCTTGGGGGGTGGGGCAGATACGCAGTATTTT. Full variable domain (rest looked up from reference TRBV5-1 and TRBJ2-3): KAGVTQTPRYLIKTRGQQVTLSCSPISGHRSVSWYQQTPGQGLQFLFEYFSETQRNKGNFPGRFSGRQFSNSRSEMNVSTLELGDSALYLCASSLGGGADTQYFGPGTRLTVL.

This chain uses TRBV15 with TRBJ2-3; D is possibly TRBD1 or TRBD2 (5 bases each). This CDR3 is 17 amino acids long. The V gene lost 3 bases and the J gene lost 2 bases, with 18 bases spanning the gap. Germline V gives CDR1 LNHNV, CDR2 YYDKDF (reference sequence). CDR3 bases: TGTGCCACCAGCAGTTCCGGGGCGGTTCATAACACAGATACGCAGTATTTT. Its protein is CATSSSGAVHNTDTQYF.

This sequence joins TRBV27 and TRBJ1-5, with D unresolved. The CDR3 length is 13 residues. Per the germline V gene, CDR1 is MNHEY and CDR2 is SMNVEV (reference sequence). With 5 bases removed from V and 4 bases from J, the gap between germline ends came to 9 bases. The DNA of the CDR3 is TGTGCCAGCAGTCTAACCCAGAATCAGCCCCAGCATTTT. It encodes CASSLTQNQPQHF.

CDR3 loop: CASSDLAGAYNEQFF. In DNA form, the CDR3 reads TGTGCCAGCAGCGACCTAGCGGGAGCTTACAATGAGCAGTTCTTC. This sequence joins TRBV9 and TRBJ2-1; 10 bases map to TRBD2. V shed 3 bases, J shed 4 bases, and the junction held 4 bases outside the gene matches. The CDR3 is 15 residues long. Germline V gene lookup returns CDR1 SGDLS and CDR2 YYNGEE.

The chain has TRBV23-1 and TRBJ1-1, with D uncertain. TRBV23-1 is reported as an ORF; its role is uncertain. The CDR3 covers 11 residues. The germline V and J ends were trimmed by 4 bases and 9 bases, with 9 bases remaining between them. The CDR3 spells CASSLADQAFF. The CDR3 bases are TGCGCCAGCAGTCTGGCAGATCAAGCTTTCTTT.

The CDR3 DNA reads TGTGCCAGCAGCCTAGCGGGCGCGGGGGGGCCCGCAGATACGCAGTATTTT. This translates into CASSLAGAGGPADTQYF. V gene TRBV9 combines with J gene TRBJ2-3, with 9 bases that match TRBD2. CDR1 is SGDLS and CDR2 is YYNGEE in the germline V gene. With 4 bases clipped from V and 4 bases from J, the junction kept 13 bases outside the gene matches. The CDR3 sequence is 17 residues long.

This clone was observed once. The chain employs TRBV18 and TRBJ2-1, with a tentative D call TRBD2 (6 bases). CDR3 length equals 16 residues. Germline-derived CDR1 and CDR2 are KGHSH and LQKENI. V lost 0 bases, J lost 7 bases, and 16 bases lay in between. CDR3 protein: CASSPPSQVGRNEQFF. The CDR3 bases are TGTGCCAGCTCACCACCTTCTCAGGTTGGGAGGAATGAGCAGTTCTTC. The full variable domain, completed using reference TRBV18 and TRBJ2-1, is NAGVMQNPRHLVRRRGQEARLRCSPMKGHSHVYWYRQLPEEGLKFMVYLQKENIIDESGMPKERFSAEFPKEGPSILRIQQVVRGDSAAYFCASSPPSQVGRNEQFFGPGTRLTVL.

The rearrangement links TRBV27 to TRBJ2-7; a weak D match, TRBD2 (6 bases). V was clipped by 3 bases and J by 3 bases, with 12 bases between them. This CDR3 is built from 14 residues. Per germline, CDR1 MNHEY and CDR2 SMNVEV (reference sequence). In DNA, the CDR3 is TGTGCCAGCAGTTTCGGGACGACTAGCTACGAGCAGTACTTC. It is translated as CASSFGTTSYEQYF.

V gene TRBV7-9 combines with J gene TRBJ2-5; 7 bases fit TRBD2. This CDR3 has 13 residues. The trim removed 0 bases at V and 5 bases at J, leaving 0 bases unmatched. Germline CDR1 reads SEHNR; CDR2 reads FQNEAQ (reference sequence). The CDR3 DNA follows: TGTGCCAGCAGCTTAGCGGGGGGGGAGACCCAGTACTTC. Residues: CASSLAGGETQYF.